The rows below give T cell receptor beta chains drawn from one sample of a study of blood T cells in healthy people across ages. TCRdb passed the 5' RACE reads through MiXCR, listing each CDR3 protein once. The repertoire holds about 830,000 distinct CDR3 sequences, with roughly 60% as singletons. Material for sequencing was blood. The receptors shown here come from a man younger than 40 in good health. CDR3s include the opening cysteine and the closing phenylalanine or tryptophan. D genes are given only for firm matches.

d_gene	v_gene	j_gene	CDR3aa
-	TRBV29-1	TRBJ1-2	CSVEDHRDFINYGYTF
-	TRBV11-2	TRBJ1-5	CASSGLYNQPQHF
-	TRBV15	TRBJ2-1	CATSREAVTYNEQFF
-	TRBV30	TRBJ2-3	CACTTTGTSADTQYF
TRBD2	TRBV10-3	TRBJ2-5	CAISESGGHQETQYF
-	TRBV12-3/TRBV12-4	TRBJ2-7	CASSISDVPYEQYF
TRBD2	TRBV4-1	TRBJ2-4	CASSLLAAPGNEQYF
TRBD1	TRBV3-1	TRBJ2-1	CASSQPDRPSNEQFF
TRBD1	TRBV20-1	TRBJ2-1	CSASATGMLVEQFF
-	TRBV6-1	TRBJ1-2	CAILPGYTF
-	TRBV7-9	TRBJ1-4	CASSLAGMGEKLFF
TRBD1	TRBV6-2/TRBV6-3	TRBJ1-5	CASSYSRDRGEKPQHF
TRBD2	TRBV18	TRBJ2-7	CASSAGTNPYEQYF
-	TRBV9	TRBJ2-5	CASSGGRKETQYF
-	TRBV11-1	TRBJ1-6	CASSSRETSSYNSPLHF
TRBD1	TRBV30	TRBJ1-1	CAWGQGFTEAFF
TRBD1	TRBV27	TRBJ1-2	CASSQRDSYGYTF
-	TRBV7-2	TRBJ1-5	CASSLLGRGANQPQHF
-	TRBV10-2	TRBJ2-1	CASSDYYNEQFF
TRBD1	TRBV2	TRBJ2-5	CASRDRVFSETQYF
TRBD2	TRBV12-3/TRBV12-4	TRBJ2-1	CASSFLAGGRNEQFF
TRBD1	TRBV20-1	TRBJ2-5	CSARLRGETQYF
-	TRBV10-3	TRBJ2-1	CAILGQGENEQFF
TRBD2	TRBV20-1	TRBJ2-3	CSARDHKGPSGGTDTQYF
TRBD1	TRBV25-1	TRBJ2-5	CASSESGGLHGETQYF
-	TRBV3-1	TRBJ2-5	CASSQMASVETQYF
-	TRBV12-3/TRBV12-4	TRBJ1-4	CASRGASFEGYTTNEKLFF
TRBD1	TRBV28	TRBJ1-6	CASRTGGERSPLHF